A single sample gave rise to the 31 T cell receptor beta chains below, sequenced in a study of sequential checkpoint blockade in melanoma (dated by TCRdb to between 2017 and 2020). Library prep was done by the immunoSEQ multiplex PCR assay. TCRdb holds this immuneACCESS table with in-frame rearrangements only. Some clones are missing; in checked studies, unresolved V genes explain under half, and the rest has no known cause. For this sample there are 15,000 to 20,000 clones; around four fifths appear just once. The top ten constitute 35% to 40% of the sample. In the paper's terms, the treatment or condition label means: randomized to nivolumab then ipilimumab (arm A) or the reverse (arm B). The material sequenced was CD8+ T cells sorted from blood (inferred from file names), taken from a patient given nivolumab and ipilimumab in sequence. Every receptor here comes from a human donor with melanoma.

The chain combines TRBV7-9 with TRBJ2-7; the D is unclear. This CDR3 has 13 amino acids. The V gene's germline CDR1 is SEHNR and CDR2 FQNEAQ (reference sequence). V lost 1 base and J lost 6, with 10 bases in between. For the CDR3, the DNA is TGTGCCAGCAGCTTAGATGGAGAGGCCGAGCAGTACTTC. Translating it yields CASSLDGEAEQYF.

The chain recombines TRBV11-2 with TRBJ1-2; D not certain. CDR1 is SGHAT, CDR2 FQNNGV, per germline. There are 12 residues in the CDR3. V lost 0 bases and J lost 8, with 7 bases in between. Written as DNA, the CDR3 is TGTGCCAGCAGCTTAGATGGGCACGGCTACACCTTC. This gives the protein CASSLDGHGYTF.

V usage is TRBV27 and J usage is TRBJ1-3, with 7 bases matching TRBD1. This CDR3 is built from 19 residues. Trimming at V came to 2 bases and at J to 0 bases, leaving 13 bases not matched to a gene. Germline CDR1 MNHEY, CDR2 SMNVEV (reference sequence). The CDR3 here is CASSLEGYLDRASGNTIYF. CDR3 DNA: TGTGCCAGCAGTTTAGAGGGGTATCTAGACAGGGCCTCTGGAAACACCATATATTTT.

The CDR3 is CASSHTGSNQPQHF. For the CDR3, the DNA is TGTGCCAGCAGCCATACAGGTAGCAATCAGCCCCAGCATTTT. This chain connects TRBV28 to TRBJ1-5, with D possibly being TRBD1 (5 bases). Trimming pared 6 bases from V and 0 bases from J, leaving 9 bases between. The CDR3 sequence is 14 residues long. Germline loops: CDR1 MDHEN, CDR2 SYDVKM.

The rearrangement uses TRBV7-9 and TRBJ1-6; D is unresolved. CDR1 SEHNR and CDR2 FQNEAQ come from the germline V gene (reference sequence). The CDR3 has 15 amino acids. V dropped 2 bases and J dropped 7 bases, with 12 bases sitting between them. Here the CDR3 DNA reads TGTGCCAGCAGCTTAACCGAACGGGGAAATTCACCCCTCCACTTT. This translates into CASSLTERGNSPLHF.

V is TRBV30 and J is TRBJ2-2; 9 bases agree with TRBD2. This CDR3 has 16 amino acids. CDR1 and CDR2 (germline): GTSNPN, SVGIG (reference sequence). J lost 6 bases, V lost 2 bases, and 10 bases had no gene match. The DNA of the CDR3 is TGTGCCTGGAGTAAAATGCGGGGGGGTGGTGCCGGGGAGCTGTTTTTT. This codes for CAWSKMRGGGAGELFF.

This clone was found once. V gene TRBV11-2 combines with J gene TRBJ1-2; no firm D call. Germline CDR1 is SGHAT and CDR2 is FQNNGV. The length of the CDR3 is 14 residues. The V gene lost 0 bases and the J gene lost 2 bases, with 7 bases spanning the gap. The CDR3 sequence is CASSLDTGNYGYTF. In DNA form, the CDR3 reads TGTGCCAGCAGCTTAGATACCGGGAACTATGGCTACACCTTC.

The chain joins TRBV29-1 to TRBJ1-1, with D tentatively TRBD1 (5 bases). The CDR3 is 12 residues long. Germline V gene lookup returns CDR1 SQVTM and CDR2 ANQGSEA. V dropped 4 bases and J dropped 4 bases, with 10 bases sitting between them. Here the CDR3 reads CSVVGDGTEAFF. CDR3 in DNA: TGCAGCGTTGTAGGGGATGGCACTGAAGCTTTCTTT.

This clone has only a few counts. This CDR3 is CASSYSLNEAFF. The CDR3 DNA is TGTGCCAGCAGTTACTCCCTAAATGAAGCTTTCTTT. The chain joins TRBV6-6 to TRBJ1-1; the D is unclear. The CDR3 extends over 12 amino acids. The germline V and J ends were trimmed by 0 bases and 7 bases, with 6 bases remaining between them. Germline loops: CDR1 MNHNY, CDR2 SVGAGI (reference sequence).

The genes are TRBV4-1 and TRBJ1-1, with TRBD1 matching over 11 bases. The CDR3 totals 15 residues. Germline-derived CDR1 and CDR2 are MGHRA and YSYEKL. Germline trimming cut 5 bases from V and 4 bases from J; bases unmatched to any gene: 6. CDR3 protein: CASSGRDRGSTEAFF. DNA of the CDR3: TGCGCCAGCAGCGGCCGGGACAGGGGGTCCACTGAAGCTTTCTTT.

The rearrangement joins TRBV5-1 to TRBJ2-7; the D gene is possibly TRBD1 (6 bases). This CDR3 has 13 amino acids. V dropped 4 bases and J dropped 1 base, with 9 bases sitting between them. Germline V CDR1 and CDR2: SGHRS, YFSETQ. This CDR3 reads CASSPRGSYEQYF. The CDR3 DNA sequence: TGCGCCAGCAGCCCCAGGGGTTCCTACGAGCAGTACTTC.

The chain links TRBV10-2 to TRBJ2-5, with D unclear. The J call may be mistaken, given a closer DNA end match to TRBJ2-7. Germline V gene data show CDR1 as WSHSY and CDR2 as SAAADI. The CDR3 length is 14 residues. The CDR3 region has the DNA TGCGCCAGCAGTGAGTTTGTTTTGGGCTACGAGCAGTACTTC. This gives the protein CASSEFVLGYEQYF.

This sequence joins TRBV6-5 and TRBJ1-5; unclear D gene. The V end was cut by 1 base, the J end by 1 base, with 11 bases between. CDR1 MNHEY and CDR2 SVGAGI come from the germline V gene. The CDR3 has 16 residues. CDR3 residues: CASSYFPGGSNQPQHF. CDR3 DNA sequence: TGTGCCAGCAGTTACTTCCCTGGAGGAAGCAATCAGCCCCAGCATTTT.

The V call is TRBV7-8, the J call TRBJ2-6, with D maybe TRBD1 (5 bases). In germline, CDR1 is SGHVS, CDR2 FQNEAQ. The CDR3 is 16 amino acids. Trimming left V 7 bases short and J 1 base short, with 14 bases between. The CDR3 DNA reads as TGTGCCAGCAACCTAGGGGCTGGGTCTGGGGCCAACGTCCTGACTTTC. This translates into CASNLGAGSGANVLTF.

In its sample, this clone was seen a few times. In DNA, the CDR3 is TGTGCCAGCAGGGGAGGAGGCCCCGAGCAGTACTTC. Its protein product is CASRGGGPEQYF. J is TRBJ2-7 and V is TRBV27; TRBD2 might be the D (6 bases). The V end lost 6 bases, the J end lost 6 bases, and 12 bases lay between the germline ends. The CDR3 loop spans 12 amino acids. The germline V gene has CDR1 MNHEY and CDR2 SMNVEV (reference sequence).

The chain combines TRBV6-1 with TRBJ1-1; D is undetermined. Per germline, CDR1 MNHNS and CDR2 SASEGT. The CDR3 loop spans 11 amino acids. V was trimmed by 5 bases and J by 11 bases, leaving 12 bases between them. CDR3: CASSPGLYAFF. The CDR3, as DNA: TGTGCCAGCAGTCCAGGTCTGTACGCTTTCTTT.

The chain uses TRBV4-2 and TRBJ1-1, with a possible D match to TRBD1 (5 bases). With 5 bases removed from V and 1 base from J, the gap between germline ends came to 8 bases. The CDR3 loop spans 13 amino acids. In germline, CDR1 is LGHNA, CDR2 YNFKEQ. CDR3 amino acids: CASSSTENTEAFF. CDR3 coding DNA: TGTGCCAGCAGCTCGACAGAGAACACTGAAGCTTTCTTT.

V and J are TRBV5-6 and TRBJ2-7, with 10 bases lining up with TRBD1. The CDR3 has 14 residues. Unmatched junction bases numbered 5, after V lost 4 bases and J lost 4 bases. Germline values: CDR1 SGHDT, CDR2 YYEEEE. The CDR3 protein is CASSLGQGHYEQYF. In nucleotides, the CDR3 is TGTGCCAGCAGCCTGGGACAGGGGCATTACGAGCAGTACTTC. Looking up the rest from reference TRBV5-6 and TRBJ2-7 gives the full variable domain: DAGVTQSPTHLIKTRGQQVTLRCSPKSGHDTVSWYQQALGQGPQFIFQYYEEEERQRGNFPDRFSGHQFPNYSSELNVNALLLGDSALYLCASSLGQGHYEQYFGPGTRLTVT.

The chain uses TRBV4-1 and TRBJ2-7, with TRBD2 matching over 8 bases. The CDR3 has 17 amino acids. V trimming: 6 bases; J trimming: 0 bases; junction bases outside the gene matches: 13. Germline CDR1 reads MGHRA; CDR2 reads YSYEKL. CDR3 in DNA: TGCGCCAGCAGTCTGGGACTAGGCGGCCCAAGCTCCTACGAGCAGTACTTC. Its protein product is CASSLGLGGPSSYEQYF.

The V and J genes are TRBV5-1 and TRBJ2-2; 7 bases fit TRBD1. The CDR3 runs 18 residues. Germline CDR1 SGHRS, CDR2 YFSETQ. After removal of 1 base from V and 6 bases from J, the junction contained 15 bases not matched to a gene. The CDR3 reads CASSLIGIGQAVPGELFF. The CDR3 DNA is TGCGCCAGCAGCTTGATCGGCATCGGACAGGCGGTTCCCGGGGAGCTGTTTTTT.

The CDR3 DNA reads as TGTGCCAGCAGTTTGAACCAGGGTTTCGAAAAACTGTTTTTT. The encoded protein is CASSLNQGFEKLFF. This chain connects TRBV28 to TRBJ1-4, with a possible D match to TRBD1 (5 bases). The CDR3 loop spans 14 amino acids. V lost 3 bases to trimming and J lost 8 bases, with 13 bases between them. Germline CDR1 is MDHEN and CDR2 is SYDVKM.

The CDR3 DNA reads as TGTGCCTCGGGGGGCAGGAACACTGAAGCTTTCTTT. Encoded protein: CASGGRNTEAFF. The chain combines TRBV19 with TRBJ1-1, with D perhaps matching TRBD1 (6 bases). The V end lost 11 bases, the J end lost 1 base, and 11 bases lay between the germline ends. Germline CDR1 and CDR2: LNHDA and SQIVND (reference sequence). This CDR3 is 12 amino acids long.

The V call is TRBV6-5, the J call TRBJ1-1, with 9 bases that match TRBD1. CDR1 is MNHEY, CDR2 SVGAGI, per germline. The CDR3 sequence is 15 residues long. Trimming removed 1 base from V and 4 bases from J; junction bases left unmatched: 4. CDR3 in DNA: TGTGCCAGCAGTTACTTGGGACAGGGAGGCACTGAAGCTTTCTTT. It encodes CASSYLGQGGTEAFF.

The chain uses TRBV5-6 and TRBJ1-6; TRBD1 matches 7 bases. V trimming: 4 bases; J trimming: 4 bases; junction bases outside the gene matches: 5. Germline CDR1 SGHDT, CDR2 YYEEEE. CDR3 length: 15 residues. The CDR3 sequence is CASSVEQGYNSPLHF. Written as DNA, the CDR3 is TGTGCCAGCAGCGTGGAACAGGGGTATAATTCACCCCTCCACTTT.

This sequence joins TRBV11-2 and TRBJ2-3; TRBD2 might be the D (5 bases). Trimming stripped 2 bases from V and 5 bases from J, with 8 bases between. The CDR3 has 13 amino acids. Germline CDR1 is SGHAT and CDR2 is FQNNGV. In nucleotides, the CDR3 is TGTGCCAGCAGCTTAATTCGGGGAGATACGCAGTATTTT. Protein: CASSLIRGDTQYF.

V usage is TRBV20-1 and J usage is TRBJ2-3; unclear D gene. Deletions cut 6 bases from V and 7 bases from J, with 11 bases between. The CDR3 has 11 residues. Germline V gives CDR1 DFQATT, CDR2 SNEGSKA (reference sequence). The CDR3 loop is CSAEFANTQYF. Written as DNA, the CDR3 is TGCAGTGCCGAGTTTGCGAATACGCAGTATTTT.

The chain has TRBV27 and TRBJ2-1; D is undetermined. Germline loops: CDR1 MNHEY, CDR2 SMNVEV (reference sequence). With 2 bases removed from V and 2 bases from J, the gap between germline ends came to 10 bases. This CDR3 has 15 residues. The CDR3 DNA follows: TGTGCCAGCAGTTTAGGGCATCTGGCCTACAATGAGCAGTTCTTC. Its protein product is CASSLGHLAYNEQFF.

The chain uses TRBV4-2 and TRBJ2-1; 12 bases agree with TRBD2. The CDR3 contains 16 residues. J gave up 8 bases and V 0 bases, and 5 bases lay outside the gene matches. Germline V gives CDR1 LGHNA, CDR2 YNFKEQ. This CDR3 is CASSQEGLAGRDEQFF. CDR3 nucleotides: TGTGCCAGCAGCCAAGAAGGACTAGCGGGGAGGGATGAGCAGTTCTTC.

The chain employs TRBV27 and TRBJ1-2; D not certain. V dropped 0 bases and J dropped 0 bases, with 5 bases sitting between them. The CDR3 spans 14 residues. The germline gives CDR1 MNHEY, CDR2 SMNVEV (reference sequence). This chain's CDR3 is CASSLSPPNYGYTF. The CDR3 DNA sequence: TGTGCCAGCAGTTTATCCCCTCCTAACTATGGCTACACCTTC.

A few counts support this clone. This CDR3 is CASRADNSGNTIYF. CDR3 nucleotide sequence: TGTGCCAGTAGAGCAGACAACTCTGGAAACACCATATATTTT. The V and J genes are TRBV19 and TRBJ1-3, with D unresolved. Per the germline V gene, CDR1 is LNHDA and CDR2 is SQIVND (reference sequence). The CDR3 runs 14 residues. V was trimmed by 6 bases and J by 0 bases, leaving 9 bases between them.

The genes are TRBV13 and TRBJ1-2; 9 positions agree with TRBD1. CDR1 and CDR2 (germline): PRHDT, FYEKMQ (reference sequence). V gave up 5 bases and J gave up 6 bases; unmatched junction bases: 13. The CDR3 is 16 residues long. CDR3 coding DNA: TGTGCCAGCAGCCAGGACGGGACAGGGAATTCGAATGGCTACACCTTC. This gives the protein CASSQDGTGNSNGYTF.